A selection of T cell receptor beta chains follows, all from one sample in a study of OX40 agonist ivuxolimab in advanced cancers. Data came from immunoSEQ multiplex PCR; TCRdb stores just in-frame clones and leaves some out. The sample has 67,000 or so clones, roughly 90% seen once. Source: CD4+ or CD8+ T cells sorted from blood, taken in a trial of the OX40 agonist ivuxolimab. The receptors shown here come from an adult with an advanced solid tumor such as melanoma, head and neck, liver or kidney cancer. CDR3s include the opening cysteine and the closing phenylalanine or tryptophan. The D gene is left open where the match is weak. Some rows mark clone size as missing; the rest say once, few, many or name a class of expanded clone.

j_call,clone_size,d_call,cdr3_length,v_call,cdr3_aa,cdr3_nt
TRBJ1-1,NA,NA,10,TRBV28,CASSYTEAFF,TGTGCCAGCAGTTACACTGAAGCTTTCTTT
TRBJ1-3,NA,NA,15,TRBV11-3,CASSGPGADGNTIYF,TGTGCCAGCAGCGGCCCAGGGGCGGACGGAAACACCATATATTTT
TRBJ2-3,NA,TRBD1,15,TRBV7-9,CASSLGTGVVDTQYF,TGTGCCAGCAGCCTAGGGACAGGGGTAGTTGATACGCAGTATTTT
TRBJ1-4,NA,TRBD1,16,TRBV28,CASSVGGTGANEKLFF,TGTGCCAGCAGCGTAGGGGGGACAGGAGCTAATGAAAAACTGTTTTTT
TRBJ1-6,NA,TRBD1,14,TRBV4-1,CASSLGTGGSPLHF,TGCGCCAGCAGCCTAGGGACAGGGGGTTCACCCCTCCACTTT
TRBJ1-4,NA,NA,16,TRBV4-1,CASSQDGQGINEKLFF,TGCGCCAGCAGCCAAGATGGCCAGGGGATTAATGAAAAACTGTTTTTT
TRBJ1-2,NA,NA,11,TRBV29-1,CSSTDGIGYTF,TGCAGTTCCACGGACGGAATAGGCTACACCTTC
TRBJ2-3,NA,TRBD2,14,TRBV5-1,CASSLAGGLDTQYF,TGCGCCAGCAGTTTAGCGGGAGGATTAGATACGCAGTATTTT
TRBJ2-4,once,NA,17,TRBV7-9,CASSRDNYLMTKNIQYF,TGTGCCAGCAGCCGAGATAATTACTTAATGACCAAAAACATTCAGTACTTC
TRBJ2-2,NA,NA,14,TRBV9,CASSVGMATGELFF,TGTGCCAGCAGCGTAGGAATGGCCACCGGGGAGCTGTTTTTT
TRBJ1-6,NA,TRBD1,18,TRBV4-3,CASSQEIQTGGVPSPLHF,TGCGCCAGCAGCCAAGAGATTCAGACAGGGGGTGTCCCTTCACCCCTCCACTTT
TRBJ1-1,NA,NA,13,TRBV6-1,CASSEEGWSKAFF,TGTGCCAGCAGTGAAGAGGGATGGAGCAAAGCTTTCTTT
TRBJ2-1,NA,TRBD2,15,TRBV11-3,CASSLGGGGNNEQFF,TGTGCCAGCAGCTTAGGCGGGGGAGGGAACAATGAGCAGTTCTTC
TRBJ2-5,NA,NA,14,TRBV9,CASSVGIWGETQYF,TGTGCCAGCAGCGTGGGCATTTGGGGGGAGACCCAGTACTTC
TRBJ2-3,NA,NA,16,TRBV7-8,CASSLGGTGWTDTQYF,TGTGCCAGCAGCTTGGGGGGGACAGGATGGACAGATACGCAGTATTTT
TRBJ2-1,NA,NA,13,TRBV5-6,CASSSQWGNEQFF,TGTGCCAGCAGCTCCCAATGGGGGAATGAGCAGTTCTTC
TRBJ2-2,NA,TRBD1,17,TRBV25-1,CASSAWTGDPHTGELFF,TGTGCCAGCAGTGCCTGGACAGGGGATCCGCACACCGGGGAGCTGTTTTTT
TRBJ1-5,NA,NA,11,TRBV19,CGGPLGQPQHF,TGCGGGGGTCCCCTCGGTCAGCCCCAGCATTTT
TRBJ1-1,NA,NA,13,TRBV5-1,CASSNNLNTEAFF,TGCGCCAGCAGTAACAACCTGAACACTGAAGCTTTCTTT
TRBJ2-1,NA,NA,16,TRBV21-1,CASSKVRQGCWNEQFF,TGTGCCAGCAGCAAAGTCCGGCAGGGTTGTTGGAATGAGCAGTTCTTC
TRBJ1-1,NA,TRBD1,15,TRBV18,CASSPRGLPNTEAFF,TGTGCCAGCTCACCAAGGGGGCTACCGAACACTGAAGCTTTCTTT
TRBJ2-2,NA,NA,17,TRBV10-3,CAISELLVTEGSGELFF,TGTGCCATCAGTGAGTTATTGGTGACGGAGGGGTCCGGGGAGCTGTTTTTT
TRBJ1-2,NA,NA,11,TRBV18,CASSPGEGYTF,TGTGCCAGCTCACCGGGTGAAGGCTACACCTTC
TRBJ2-3,NA,NA,12,TRBV6-5,CASSKSTDTQYF,TGTGCCAGCAGCAAGAGCACAGATACGCAGTATTTT
TRBJ1-1,NA,TRBD1,19,TRBV11-2,CASSLDWGGQGSWNTEAFF,TGTGCCAGCAGCTTAGATTGGGGGGGACAGGGGTCTTGGAACACTGAAGCTTTCTTT
TRBJ2-1,once,NA,15,TRBV7-7,CASSLDVVSGNEQFF,TGTGCTAGCAGCTTAGACGTGGTTAGTGGCAATGAGCAGTTCTTC
TRBJ1-6,few,NA,16,TRBV28,CASSFRPAGNNSPLHF,TGTGCCAGCAGTTTCAGGCCGGCAGGTAATAATTCACCCCTCCACTTT
TRBJ2-1,NA,NA,12,TRBV6-6,CASSYLRTEQFF,TGTGCCAGCAGTTACCTCCGCACTGAGCAGTTCTTC
TRBJ2-3,NA,TRBD1,14,TRBV10-3,CAIRTGTGVDTQYF,TGTGCCATCAGGACCGGGACAGGGGTAGATACGCAGTATTTT
TRBJ2-4,few,NA,14,TRBV10-1,CASSEGGKGNIQYF,TGCGCCAGCAGTGAAGGGGGGAAGGGAAACATTCAGTACTTC
TRBJ2-7,NA,NA,14,TRBV28,CASHSSASSYEQYF,TGTGCCAGCCATTCTAGCGCGAGCTCCTACGAGCAGTACTTC
TRBJ1-1,NA,NA,15,TRBV21-1,CASSPPRRENTEAFF,TGTGCCAGCAGCCCCCCCCGACGGGAGAACACTGAAGCTTTCTTT
TRBJ2-7,NA,TRBD1,16,TRBV5-4,CASSPSAGQGGHEQYF,TGTGCCAGCAGCCCCTCTGCCGGACAGGGAGGCCACGAGCAGTACTTC
TRBJ1-3,NA,NA,14,TRBV28,CASSARGSGNTIYF,TGTGCCAGCAGTGCCAGGGGCTCTGGAAACACCATATATTTT
TRBJ2-7,NA,NA,14,TRBV5-4,CASSTQGFSYEQYF,TGTGCCAGCAGCACCCAGGGGTTCTCCTACGAGCAGTACTTC
TRBJ1-1,NA,TRBD1,16,TRBV6-5,CASSYSAGGILTEAFF,TGTGCCAGCAGTTACTCAGCAGGGGGGATCCTCACTGAAGCTTTCTTT
TRBJ2-3,NA,NA,17,TRBV10-3,CAISELRSGPSTDTQYF,TGTGCCATCAGTGAGTTGAGGAGCGGGCCTAGCACAGATACGCAGTATTTT
TRBJ2-7,NA,NA,15,TRBV7-9,CASTPRGGLTYEQYF,TGTGCCAGCACCCCTCGAGGAGGGTTAACCTACGAGCAGTACTTC
TRBJ1-6,NA,NA,17,TRBV30,CAWRVHKTGPPNSPLHF,TGTGCCTGGAGGGTTCATAAGACCGGGCCGCCAAATTCACCCCTCCACTTT
TRBJ2-1,NA,TRBD2,15,TRBV29-1,CSGGTSGNSYNEQFF,TGCAGCGGGGGGACTAGCGGGAATTCCTACAATGAGCAGTTCTTC
TRBJ2-7,NA,TRBD1,16,TRBV15,CATSRASGQGAYEQYF,TGTGCCACCAGCAGGGCCTCGGGACAGGGAGCCTACGAGCAGTACTTC
TRBJ2-7,NA,NA,14,TRBV5-1,CASSFDRGGDEQYF,TGCGCCAGCAGCTTCGACAGGGGAGGGGACGAGCAGTACTTC
TRBJ1-4,once,NA,13,TRBV10-3,CAISEAEDEKLFF,TGTGCCATCAGTGAGGCAGAAGATGAAAAACTGTTTTTT
TRBJ2-3,NA,NA,12,TRBV7-2,CASSLVVYTQYF,TGTGCCAGCAGCTTAGTGGTCTATACGCAGTATTTT
TRBJ1-2,few,NA,12,TRBV11-2,CASSQGLYGYTF,TGTGCCAGCAGCCAGGGGTTGTATGGCTACACCTTC
TRBJ1-5,NA,TRBD1,14,TRBV6-6,CASSFATGDPTLHF,TGTGCCAGCAGTTTCGCGACAGGGGATCCTACTTTGCATTTT
TRBJ2-1,NA,TRBD2,13,TRBV10-2,CASTGTSHNEQFF,TGCGCCAGCACTGGGACTAGCCACAATGAGCAGTTCTTC
TRBJ2-5,NA,TRBD2,12,TRBV6-6,CASIGLAGAKYF,TGTGCCAGCATAGGACTAGCGGGGGCCAAGTACTTC
TRBJ1-1,NA,NA,13,TRBV7-3,CASSAGVGTEAFF,TGTGCCAGCAGCGCAGGGGTGGGCACTGAAGCTTTCTTT
TRBJ1-4,NA,NA,15,TRBV9,CASSPRGSTNEKLFF,TGTGCCAGCAGCCCCAGGGGCTCAACTAATGAAAAACTGTTTTTT